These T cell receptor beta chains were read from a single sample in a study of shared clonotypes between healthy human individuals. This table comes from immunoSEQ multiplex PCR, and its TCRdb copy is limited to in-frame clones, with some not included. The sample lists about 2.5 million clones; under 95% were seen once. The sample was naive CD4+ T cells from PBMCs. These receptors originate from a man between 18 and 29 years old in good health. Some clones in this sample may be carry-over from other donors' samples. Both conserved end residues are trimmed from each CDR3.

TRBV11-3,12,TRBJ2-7,ASSLGPAGYEQY
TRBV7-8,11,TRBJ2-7,ASSFPNSYEQY
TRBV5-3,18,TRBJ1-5,ARVRHRTELYPPASQPQH
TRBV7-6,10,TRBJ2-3,ASSYGPDTQY
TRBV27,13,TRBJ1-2,ASSLMSVGSPGYT
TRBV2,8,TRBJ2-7,ASRGTEQY
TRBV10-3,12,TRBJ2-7,AISEGLASYGEY
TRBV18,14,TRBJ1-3,ASSLGQGSAGNTIY
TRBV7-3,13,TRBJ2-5,ASSSGLAGGETQY
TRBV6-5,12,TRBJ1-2,ASSYSPGNYGYT
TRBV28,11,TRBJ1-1,ASSSGGYDEAF
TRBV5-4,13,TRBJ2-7,ASSLGPGLTYEQY
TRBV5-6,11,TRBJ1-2,ASSPWTGYGYT
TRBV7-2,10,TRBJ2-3,ASSPRADTQY
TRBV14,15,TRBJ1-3,ASSEYQRTRSGNTIY
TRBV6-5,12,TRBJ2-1,ASSYDSGTGTQF
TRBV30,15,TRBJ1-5,AWSPGQGTYSNQPQH
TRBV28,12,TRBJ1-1,ASSLNHGGTEAF
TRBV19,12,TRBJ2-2,ASSMGLAGGELF
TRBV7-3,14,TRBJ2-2,ASSPGQFLGTGELF
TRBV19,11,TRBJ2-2,ASNSGDTGELF
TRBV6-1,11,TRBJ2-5,ASRVVPQETQY
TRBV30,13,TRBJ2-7,AWSGGRGSTYEQY
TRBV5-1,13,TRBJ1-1,ASSLVPGQGAEAF
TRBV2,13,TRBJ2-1,ASNPDRASYNEQF
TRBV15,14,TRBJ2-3,ATSGPWRPGTDTQY
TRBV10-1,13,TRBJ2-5,ASSESTGVGETQY
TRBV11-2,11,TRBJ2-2,ASSLGPAGELF
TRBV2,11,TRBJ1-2,ASSEPGGGGYT
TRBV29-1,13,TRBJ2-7,SVAPLGPSSYEQY
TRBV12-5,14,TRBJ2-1,ASGPIGTSGSAEQF
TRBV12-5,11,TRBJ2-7,ASSRGQPYEQY
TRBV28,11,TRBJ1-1,ASTRRASARAF
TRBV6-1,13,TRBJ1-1,ASSPQVGGNTEAF
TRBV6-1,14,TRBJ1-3,ASSVESPGTGNTIY
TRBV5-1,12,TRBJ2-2,ASREDSHTGELF
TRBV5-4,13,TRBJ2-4,ASSLTGLSKNIQY
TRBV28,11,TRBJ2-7,ASRIDRAYEQY
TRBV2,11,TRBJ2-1,ASRRLAYNEQF
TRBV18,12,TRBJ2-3,ASSPLPPPDTQY
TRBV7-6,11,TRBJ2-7,ASSLRPRYEQY
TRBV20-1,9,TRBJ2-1,SAGQNNEQF
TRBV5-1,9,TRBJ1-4,ASSPGEKLF
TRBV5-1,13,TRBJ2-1,ASSLVGTSAHEQF
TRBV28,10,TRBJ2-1,ASSLLANEQF
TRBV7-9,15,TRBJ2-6,ASSLPGLPPGANVLT
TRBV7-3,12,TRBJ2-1,ASSSDRGLNEQF
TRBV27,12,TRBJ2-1,ASGTRVPENEQF
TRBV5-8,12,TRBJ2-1,ASSFRAGGPRQF
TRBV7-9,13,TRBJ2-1,ASSERSSSWDEQF
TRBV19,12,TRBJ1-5,ASSRLGPDQPQH
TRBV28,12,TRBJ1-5,ASTRLEGNQPQH
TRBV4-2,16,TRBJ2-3,ASSQDRGTSGRQDTQY
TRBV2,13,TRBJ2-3,ASSASGGYTGTQY
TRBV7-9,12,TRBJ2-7,ASSRGQASYEQY